Shown below are 6 T cell receptor beta chains from a single sample sequenced in a study of cytotoxic CD8 clonotypes in ibrutinib-treated CLL. Clones were read by immunoSEQ multiplex PCR, and TCRdb kept only the in-frame ones, dropping some. The sample consists of approximately 340,000 clones, 67% of them appearing once. Sequenced here: PBMCs, sampled after 36 months of ibrutinib treatment. Source of these receptors: a human donor with chronic lymphocytic leukemia.

CDR3: CASRTGKGSDKPQHF. CDR3 DNA: TGTGCCAGCAGGACAGGGAAGGGGTCGGATAAGCCCCAGCATTTT. The V and J genes are TRBV6-1 and TRBJ1-5; 7 nucleotides match TRBD1. The CDR3 totals 15 residues. Germline assignment: CDR1 MNHNS and CDR2 SASEGT. V shed 6 bases, J shed 8 bases, and the junction held 13 bases outside the gene matches.

This clone was counted a few times. The chain has TRBV4-3 and TRBJ2-2; 7 nucleotides agree with TRBD2. Germline CDR1 is LGHNA and CDR2 is YSLEER. J was trimmed by 0 bases and V by 0 bases; bases with no gene match: 4. This CDR3 contains 17 residues. CDR3 nucleotides: TGCGCCAGCAGCCAAGAGCCTAGCGGAACGAACACCGGGGAGCTGTTTTTT. Residues: CASSQEPSGTNTGELFF.

This sequence joins TRBV20-1 and TRBJ1-3; D is undetermined. The CDR3 loop spans 11 amino acids. Germline values: CDR1 DFQATT, CDR2 SNEGSKA (reference sequence). Trimming pared 3 bases from V and 2 bases from J, leaving 2 bases between. This CDR3 reads CSARTGNTIYF. CDR3 coding DNA: TGCAGTGCTAGGACTGGAAACACCATATATTTT.

This clone was counted only a few times. The chain employs TRBV28 and TRBJ1-2; possibly TRBD1 for D (6 bases). The germline gives CDR1 MDHEN, CDR2 SYDVKM. The CDR3 contains 15 residues. With 5 bases removed from V and 2 bases from J, the gap between germline ends came to 15 bases. CDR3 sequence reads: CASSRAGGANYGYTF. The CDR3 DNA reads TGTGCCAGCAGTCGGGCGGGGGGCGCGAACTATGGCTACACCTTC.

V gene TRBV11-1 combines with J gene TRBJ2-7; 9 bases agree with TRBD1. The germline gives CDR1 SGHAT, CDR2 FQDESV (reference sequence). CDR3 size: 15 residues. V trimming: 5 bases; J trimming: 5 bases; junction bases outside the gene matches: 10. The DNA of the CDR3 is TGTGCCAGCAGCCTTTGGACAGGGGAAGGCGACGAGCAGTACTTC. Encoded protein: CASSLWTGEGDEQYF.

The chain links TRBV28 to TRBJ2-2; 7 bases line up with TRBD2. Trimming removed 2 bases from V and 6 bases from J; junction bases left unmatched: 9. This CDR3 has 16 residues. Germline V lookup: CDR1 MDHEN, CDR2 SYDVKM. CDR3 region: CASSLTAGVSPGELFF. The CDR3 DNA follows: TGTGCCAGCAGTTTAACGGCGGGAGTATCTCCCGGGGAGCTGTTTTTT.